The 31 T cell receptor beta chains below were found in one sample sequenced in a study of T cell repertoires in cytomegalovirus infection. One entry per CDR3 protein results from TCRdb running MiXCR on the reads. The table has about 260,000 distinct CDR3 sequences, roughly 13% seen once; the top ten hold 8.8%. Sequenced input: PBMCs. The source of these receptors is a human donor in good health (CMV status not recorded). Some clones in this sample may be carry-over from other donors' samples.

This clonotype was counted many times. The V and J genes are TRBV5-4 and TRBJ1-1, with TRBD1 matching over 7 bases. The trim removed 4 bases at V and 2 bases at J, leaving 8 bases unmatched. CDR3 size: 15 residues. Germline-derived CDR1 and CDR2 are SGHNT and YYREEE (reference sequence). The CDR3 spells CASSPPRGTNTEAFF. The CDR3 bases are TGTGCCAGCAGCCCACCCAGGGGGACTAACACTGAAGCTTTCTTT.

With regard to this clonotype: This sequence may be a read error, since a much larger clone differs from it by one base. This chain links TRBV6-2 or TRBV6-3 with TRBJ2-1, with D perhaps matching TRBD2 (7 bases). The germline V gene has CDR1 MNHEY and CDR2 SVGEGT. The CDR3 runs 13 residues. CDR3 nucleotide sequence: TGTGTCAGCATTGGCGGGGGCTTCGGTGAGCAGTTCTTC. Amino acids: CVSIGGGFGEQFF.

This clonotype was observed at least ten times. V gene TRBV7-2 combines with J gene TRBJ1-2, with D possibly being TRBD1 (5 bases). Germline V gene lookup returns CDR1 SGHTA and CDR2 FQGNSA. There are 15 residues in the CDR3. The germline V and J ends were trimmed by 6 bases and 6 bases, with 20 bases remaining between them. In DNA form, the CDR3 reads TGTGCCAGCAGTCTCGAGGGGCTGGGACCGGATGGCTACACCTTC. It yields the protein CASSLEGLGPDGYTF.

A remark on this clonotype: This may be a read error, as it is one base from a much larger clone. CDR3 DNA: TGTGCCAGCAGTTTAGACAGCATTGGCTATGGCTACACCTTC. Amino acids: CASSLDSIGYGYTF. This chain connects TRBV12-3 or TRBV12-4 to TRBJ1-2; no definite D call. Trimming left V 1 base short and J 4 bases short, with 10 bases between. The CDR3 has 14 amino acids.

This clonotype showed up many times. This chain uses TRBV7-2 with TRBJ2-2; D possibly corresponds to TRBD1 (6 bases). Trimming shortened V by 5 bases and J by 0 bases, and 10 bases separated the two germline ends. Germline CDR1 and CDR2: SGHTA and FQGNSA. The CDR3 runs 15 residues. The CDR3 bases are TGTGCCAGCAGCCTACAGGGATCGAACACCGGGGAGCTGTTTTTT. The encoded protein is CASSLQGSNTGELFF.

The gene calls are TRBV19 and TRBJ1-5; 7 positions match TRBD1. This CDR3 contains 17 residues. Per germline, CDR1 LNHDA and CDR2 SQIVND (reference sequence). The V gene end was trimmed by 4 bases and the J gene end by 2 bases; junction bases not matched to a gene: 11. The CDR3 DNA follows: TGTGCCAGTAGTAATTCCGACAGGGTAGGTGGCAATCAGCCCCAGCATTTT. Amino acid sequence: CASSNSDRVGGNQPQHF.

This chain uses TRBV20-1 with TRBJ2-3; D may correspond to TRBD1 or TRBD2 (5 bases each). Per the germline V gene, CDR1 is DFQATT and CDR2 is SNEGSKA (reference sequence). The germline V and J ends were trimmed by 0 bases and 1 base, with 17 bases remaining between them. The CDR3 length is 17 residues. The CDR3 DNA is TGCAGTGCTAGAGATTGGGGAGCAGGGACGGGCACAGATACGCAGTATTTT. Translating gives CSARDWGAGTGTDTQYF.

This clonotype has a handful of counts. This rearrangement joins TRBV29-1 to TRBJ1-4, with a possible D match to TRBD1 (6 bases). The CDR3 has 11 residues. The V and J ends lost 4 bases and 8 bases respectively, with 8 bases between them. CDR1 and CDR2 from the germline V gene are SQVTM and ANQGSEA. In DNA form, the CDR3 reads TGCAGCGTTGGGGACAACGAAAAACTGTTTTTT. It is translated as CSVGDNEKLFF.

This clonotype was counted many times. J is TRBJ2-5 and V is TRBV7-8; no clear D. Per the germline V gene, CDR1 is SGHVS and CDR2 is FQNEAQ. Trimming took 5 bases from V and 3 from J, leaving 7 bases between them. The CDR3 extends over 12 amino acids. The CDR3 DNA reads TGTGCCAGCAGCCTTAGAGAAGAGACCCAGTACTTC. Protein: CASSLREETQYF.

This clonotype showed up many times. The chain uses TRBV4-1 and TRBJ1-1; 9 bases line up with TRBD1. This CDR3 has 14 residues. Germline trimming cut 2 bases from V and 7 bases from J; bases unmatched to any gene: 5. Germline V gene data show CDR1 as MGHRA and CDR2 as YSYEKL. This CDR3 is CASSQLGQGLEAFF. The DNA for the CDR3 is TGCGCCAGCAGCCAACTGGGACAGGGCCTTGAAGCTTTCTTT.

This clonotype was counted only a few times. The V call is TRBV9, the J call TRBJ2-7, with 10 bases lining up with TRBD2. Trimming at V came to 0 bases and at J to 3 bases, leaving 3 bases not matched to a gene. Germline-derived CDR1 and CDR2 are SGDLS and YYNGEE. CDR3 size: 15 residues. The CDR3 DNA reads as TGTGCCAGCAGCGTAGGCGTAGCGGGAGGCTACGAGCAGTACTTC. It encodes CASSVGVAGGYEQYF.

The chain uses TRBV12-3 or TRBV12-4 and TRBJ1-1; D unclear. This CDR3 spans 10 amino acids. V gave up 3 bases and J gave up 10 bases, with 6 bases separating them. The CDR3 DNA follows: TGTGCCAGCAGTTTCAGGAGAGCTTTCTTT. Encoded protein: CASSFRRAFF.

The chain links TRBV27 to TRBJ2-7, with 10 nucleotides matching TRBD1. The germline CDR1 and CDR2 sequences are MNHEY and SMNVEV (reference sequence). The CDR3 totals 15 residues. The ends lost 4 bases at V and 8 bases at J; junction bases unmatched: 11. CDR3 in amino acids: CASSSPGQGNFKQYF. The CDR3 nucleotides read TGTGCCAGCAGTTCCCCGGGACAGGGGAATTTTAAGCAGTACTTC.

This clonotype was recorded many times. The V gene is TRBV7-2, the J gene TRBJ2-1; D gene unclear. Germline assignment: CDR1 SGHTA and CDR2 FQGNSA. The CDR3 is 14 amino acids. V lost 1 base to trimming and J lost 7 bases, with 11 bases between them. The CDR3 loop is CASSLGWSFNEQFF. The CDR3 coding sequence is TGTGCCAGCAGCTTAGGGTGGTCCTTTAATGAGCAGTTCTTC.

This clonotype has just a few counts. The chain links TRBV10-3 to TRBJ2-3; 10 bases are a match to TRBD2. V trimming: 4 bases; J trimming: 5 bases; junction bases outside the gene matches: 9. Germline CDR1 reads ENHRY; CDR2 reads SYGVKD. CDR3 size: 16 residues. The CDR3, as DNA: TGTGCCATCAGTGGGGAGCGGGGGGGCCTGGGAGATACGCAGTATTTT. It yields the protein CAISGERGGLGDTQYF.

In its sample, this clonotype was seen many times. The chain couples TRBV7-2 to TRBJ2-4; 7 nucleotides agree with TRBD1. The CDR3 contains 17 residues. Germline V lookup: CDR1 SGHTA, CDR2 FQGNSA. V dropped 5 bases and J dropped 3; count of bases not matched to a gene: 13. CDR3 nucleotide sequence: TGTGCCAGCAGCCCCAGACAGGGACCTAGGGTCAAAAACATTCAGTACTTC. Amino acids: CASSPRQGPRVKNIQYF.

Ten or more counts support this clonotype. The chain has TRBV10-3 and TRBJ2-7; D unclear. CDR1 is ENHRY and CDR2 is SYGVKD in the germline V gene. The CDR3 sequence is 14 residues long. The V end was cut by 4 bases, the J end by 3 bases, with 13 bases between. CDR3 sequence: CAISASTLGYEQYF. The DNA for the CDR3 is TGTGCCATCAGTGCGTCGACATTGGGCTACGAGCAGTACTTC.

The J gene is TRBJ2-3, the V gene TRBV20-1; 7 nucleotides match TRBD2. Germline V gene sequence: CDR1 DFQATT, CDR2 SNEGSKA (reference sequence). The CDR3 is 14 amino acids. V lost 1 base to trimming and J lost 1 base; unmatched junction nucleotides: 2. The CDR3 sequence is CSARVRGGTDTQYF. CDR3 nucleotides: TGCAGTGCTAGAGTTCGGGGGGGCACAGATACGCAGTATTTT.

This clonotype occurred many times. The V gene is TRBV12-5, the J gene TRBJ2-2, with a weak D call TRBD1 (6 bases). V lost 2 bases and J 4 bases, leaving 11 bases between the germline ends. The V gene's germline CDR1 is LGHNT and CDR2 FRNRAP. The CDR3 extends over 15 amino acids. CDR3 coding DNA: TGTGCTAGTGGTTTGTACCTACAGGGCACCGGGGAGCTGTTTTTT. It is translated as CASGLYLQGTGELFF.

The chain links TRBV15 to TRBJ1-2, with D uncertain. V gave up 1 base and J gave up 6 bases, with 12 bases separating them. The CDR3 length is 14 residues. Germline CDR1 and CDR2: LNHNV and YYDKDF (reference sequence). The CDR3 region has the DNA TGTGCCACCAGCAGAGTGGAAGGATCAGATGGCTACACCTTC. This codes for CATSRVEGSDGYTF. Combining the CDR3 with reference TRBV15 and TRBJ1-2 gives the whole variable domain DAMVIQNPRYQVTQFGKPVTLSCSQTLNHNVMYWYQQKSSQAPKLLFHYYDKDFNNEADTPDNFQSRRPNTSFCFLDIRSPGLGDTAMYLCATSRVEGSDGYTFGSGTRLTVV.

This clonotype was observed a handful of times. The chain carries TRBV29-1 and TRBJ1-2; 8 bases line up with TRBD1. There are 13 residues in the CDR3. Trimming at V came to 3 bases and at J to 7 bases, leaving 7 bases not matched to a gene. Germline V gene sequence: CDR1 SQVTM, CDR2 ANQGSEA. The CDR3, as DNA: TGCAGCGTTGACCAGGGGACAGGTGGTGGCTACACCTTC. Protein product: CSVDQGTGGGYTF.

V and J are TRBV7-6 and TRBJ2-3; D is unclear. V gave up 1 base and J gave up 14 bases, with 16 bases separating them. The CDR3 has 13 residues. Germline V CDR1 and CDR2: SGHVS, FNYEAQ. The CDR3 reads CASSLGGAFQPYF. DNA of the CDR3: TGTGCCAGCAGCTTAGGGGGTGCGTTTCAGCCGTATTTT. Filled out from reference TRBV7-6 and TRBJ2-3, the complete variable domain reads GAGVSQSPRYKVTKRGQDVALRCDPISGHVSLYWYRQALGQGPEFLTYFNYEAQQDKSGLPNDRFSAERPEGSISTLTIQRTEQRDSAMYRCASSLGGAFQPYFGPGTRLTVL.

J is TRBJ2-3 and V is TRBV18; a weak D match, TRBD2 (5 bases). Looked up from germline, CDR1 is KGHSH and CDR2 is LQKENI. The V gene lost 6 bases and the J gene lost 2 bases, with 12 bases spanning the gap. The CDR3 consists of 14 residues. The CDR3 bases are TGTGCCAGCTCGGTTTCGGGAAACACAGATACGCAGTATTTT. As protein: CASSVSGNTDTQYF. The complete variable domain, with remaining parts taken from reference TRBV18 and TRBJ2-3, reads NAGVMQNPRHLVRRRGQEARLRCSPMKGHSHVYWYRQLPEEGLKFMVYLQKENIIDESGMPKERFSAEFPKEGPSILRIQQVVRGDSAAYFCASSVSGNTDTQYFGPGTRLTVL.

This clonotype has ten or more counts. V gene TRBV7-8 combines with J gene TRBJ1-2, with 7 bases identical to TRBD1. V gave up 5 bases and J gave up 8 bases; unmatched junction bases: 8. This CDR3 contains 13 residues. Per the germline V gene, CDR1 is SGHVS and CDR2 is FQNEAQ. CDR3 DNA sequence: TGTGCCAGCAGCCTGGGACAGTCACCCGGCTACACCTTC. It translates to CASSLGQSPGYTF.

V gene TRBV11-3 combines with J gene TRBJ2-1; D may be TRBD1 or TRBD2 (5 bases each). CDR1 is SGHNT and CDR2 is YENEEA in the germline V gene. CDR3 length: 16 amino acids. Trimming took 5 bases from V and 6 from J, leaving 20 bases between them. As DNA, the CDR3 is TGTGCCAGCAGCCCCCACCGGGGCCCAACAAGCAATGAGCAGTTCTTC. Protein sequence: CASSPHRGPTSNEQFF.

The table lists this clonotype with a few counts. V usage is TRBV28 and J usage is TRBJ1-6; 10 nucleotides match TRBD1. The CDR3 extends over 12 amino acids. The V gene's germline CDR1 is MDHEN and CDR2 SYDVKM. Written as DNA, the CDR3 is TGTGCGGGACAGGGGTACAATTCACCCCTCCACTTT. Translation: CAGQGYNSPLHF.

J is TRBJ1-1 and V is TRBV7-9; 9 bases map to TRBD1. J was trimmed by 1 base and V by 4 bases; bases with no gene match: 10. The CDR3 length is 17 residues. Per the germline V gene, CDR1 is SEHNR and CDR2 is FQNEAQ (reference sequence). The CDR3 nucleotides read TGTGCCAGCAGCTCCCCCACCCCGACAGGGGGGAACACTGAAGCTTTCTTT. It translates to CASSSPTPTGGNTEAFF. Full variable domain (remainder filled in from reference TRBV7-9 and TRBJ1-1): DTGVSQNPRHKITKRGQNVTFRCDPISEHNRLYWYRQTLGQGPEFLTYFQNEAQLEKSRLLSDRFSAERPKGSFSTLEIQRTEQGDSAMYLCASSSPTPTGGNTEAFFGQGTRLTVV.

The table lists this clonotype with a few counts. The chain joins TRBV5-5 to TRBJ2-3, with 9 bases identical to TRBD2. The V and J ends lost 4 bases and 0 bases, in that order; junction bases with no gene match: 9. Per germline, CDR1 SGHKS and CDR2 YYEKEE (reference sequence). CDR3 length equals 17 residues. CDR3 region: CASSDWRGGKSTDTQYF. The CDR3 coding sequence is TGTGCCAGCAGCGATTGGCGGGGGGGCAAGAGCACAGATACGCAGTATTTT.

With regard to this clonotype: At one end, the junction sequence differs from germline, possibly due to a read error. The chain joins TRBV6-8 to TRBJ2-1; a possible D gene is TRBD2 (6 bases). The germline V gene has CDR1 MNHGY and CDR2 SAAAGT. This CDR3 region has 13 residues. The CDR3 DNA reads as TGTGCCAGCGCCGGGACTTACATCAATGAGCAGTGCTTC. It translates to CASAGTYINEQCF.

This clonotype appeared many times. V is TRBV7-2 and J is TRBJ2-2; TRBD2 aligns across 10 bases. CDR1 and CDR2 (germline): SGHTA, FQGNSA. This CDR3 has 15 residues. Trimming cost V 8 bases and J 4 bases; bases outside gene matches: 7. The DNA of the CDR3 is TGTGCCAGCGCCCGACTAGCGGGCCCCACCGGGGAGCTGTTTTTT. It encodes CASARLAGPTGELFF.

This clonotype was seen many times. This chain joins TRBV10-3 and TRBJ2-3, with 8 bases matching TRBD2. Germline V gene data show CDR1 as ENHRY and CDR2 as SYGVKD. Losses at the gene ends were 11 bases for V and 2 bases for J; bases not matched to a gene: 6. The CDR3 covers 13 residues. As DNA, the CDR3 is TGTGCCTCCACTAGCGGAATCACAGATACGCAGTATTTT. This gives the protein CASTSGITDTQYF.